A single sample is the source of the 8 T cell receptor beta chains below, sequenced in a study of blood T cell repertoires in COVID-19. Sequenced by immunoSEQ multiplex PCR; TCRdb stores in-frame clones only, minus some. There are 250,000 to 350,000 clones in the sample; roughly 90% occur only once, and roughly 2.9% lies in the top ten. The source material was peripheral blood. Receptors were obtained from a woman in her thirties with COVID-19, enrolled during active disease.

This clone was counted a single time. This sample also contains other DNA sequences that code for the same CDR3. The J gene is TRBJ2-1, the V gene TRBV2; 10 positions agree with TRBD2. CDR1 is SNHLY and CDR2 is FYNNEI in the germline V gene. Unmatched junction bases numbered 3, after V lost 6 bases and J lost 4 bases. The CDR3 is 14 residues long. The CDR3 sequence: CASRRTSGYNEQFF. DNA for the CDR3: TGTGCCAGCAGACGGACTAGCGGATACAATGAGCAGTTCTTC.

The chain uses TRBV27 and TRBJ1-2; D may be TRBD1 (5 bases). The germline V and J ends were trimmed by 2 bases and 7 bases, with 14 bases remaining between them. The V gene's germline CDR1 is MNHEY and CDR2 SMNVEV (reference sequence). There are 14 residues in the CDR3. CDR3 in amino acids: CASSLGMGEGGYTF. Written as DNA, the CDR3 is TGTGCCAGCAGTTTAGGCATGGGGGAGGGTGGCTACACCTTC.

The chain couples TRBV5-5 to TRBJ1-2; the D gene is possibly TRBD1 (6 bases). Germline V gene data show CDR1 as SGHKS and CDR2 as YYEKEE (reference sequence). The CDR3 is 14 amino acids. The V end lost 4 bases, the J end lost 3 bases, and 13 bases lay between the germline ends. CDR3 coding DNA: TGTGCCAGCAGCCGGTCAGGGGAAGACTATGGCTACACCTTC. Protein product: CASSRSGEDYGYTF.

V and J are TRBV11-2 and TRBJ2-5, with 8 bases matching TRBD2. Unmatched junction bases numbered 3, after V lost 2 bases and J lost 1 base. The CDR3 length is 15 residues. Germline CDR1 and CDR2: SGHAT and FQNNGV. CDR3 sequence: CASSLTSGVQETQYF. CDR3 nucleotide sequence: TGTGCCAGCAGCTTAACTAGCGGCGTCCAAGAGACCCAGTACTTC.

V gene TRBV2 combines with J gene TRBJ1-3; 10 nucleotides agree with TRBD1. The V segment lost 6 bases and the J segment 4 bases; nucleotides outside the gene matches: 6. CDR1 and CDR2 (germline): SNHLY, FYNNEI. This CDR3 contains 15 residues. The CDR3 protein is CASSMGQGSGNTIYF. The CDR3 DNA reads as TGTGCCAGCAGCATGGGACAGGGGTCCGGAAACACCATATATTTT.

The chain has TRBV4-1 and TRBJ2-1; D may be TRBD2 (5 bases). V lost 1 base, J lost 7 bases, and 14 bases lay in between. From germline, CDR1 is MGHRA and CDR2 YSYEKL. CDR3 length: 15 residues. For the CDR3, the DNA is TGCGCCAGCAGCCAAGTCCAAGCGGTCGGGAATGAGCAGTTCTTC. This translates into CASSQVQAVGNEQFF.

V usage is TRBV29-1 and J usage is TRBJ2-2; TRBD2 matches at 7 bases. CDR1 is SQVTM, CDR2 ANQGSEA, per germline. V gave up 7 bases and J gave up 5 bases; unmatched junction bases: 10. The CDR3 loop spans 14 amino acids. CDR3 sequence: CSAQRDLGTGELFF. In DNA, the CDR3 is TGCAGCGCCCAGCGGGACCTTGGAACCGGGGAGCTGTTTTTT.

CDR3 sequence (DNA): TGCGCCAGCAGCTTGGAACTCTACAATGAGCAGTTCTTC. This sequence encodes CASSLELYNEQFF. The rearrangement uses TRBV5-1 and TRBJ2-1; no definite D call. This CDR3 contains 13 residues. Germline CDR1 reads SGHRS; CDR2 reads YFSETQ. V gave up 0 bases and J gave up 3 bases, with 4 bases separating them.